The 31 T cell receptor beta chains given below trace back to one sample, sequenced in a study of blood T cell repertoires in COVID-19. The assay was immunoSEQ multiplex PCR, and TCRdb's table has in-frame clones only and misses some. In the table there are fewer than 250,000 clones, roughly 86% of which are singletons. The material sequenced was peripheral blood. The receptors derive from a woman in her sixties or seventies who had recovered from COVID-19.

The chain combines TRBV5-1 with TRBJ1-2; D uncertain. The CDR3 contains 15 residues. The ends were cut back, 4 bases at V and 0 bases at J, with 13 bases in the middle. The germline V gene encodes CDR1 SGHRS and CDR2 YFSETQ. For the CDR3, the DNA is TGCGCCAGCAGCCCTGGAGCACTAGCTAACTATGGCTACACCTTC. This codes for CASSPGALANYGYTF.

This chain links TRBV5-4 with TRBJ1-3; 10 nucleotides align to TRBD1. CDR1 and CDR2 (germline): SGHNT, YYREEE (reference sequence). Trimming at V came to 4 bases and at J to 8 bases, leaving 0 bases not matched to a gene. The CDR3 consists of 12 residues. The CDR3, as DNA: TGTGCCAGCAGCGGGACAGGGGACACCATATATTTT. This translates into CASSGTGDTIYF.

The genes are TRBV19 and TRBJ1-2, with D unresolved. Germline assignment: CDR1 LNHDA and CDR2 SQIVND (reference sequence). V was trimmed by 5 bases and J by 4 bases, leaving 17 bases between them. The CDR3 runs 15 residues. This CDR3 reads CASSPRRGWSYGYTF. The CDR3 coding sequence is TGTGCCAGTAGTCCACGGCGGGGTTGGAGCTATGGCTACACCTTC.

The chain recombines TRBV11-2 with TRBJ1-3; TRBD1 might be the D (5 bases). The CDR3 extends over 16 amino acids. V lost 5 bases and J lost 4, with 18 bases in between. Germline V gives CDR1 SGHAT, CDR2 FQNNGV. For the CDR3, the DNA is TGTGCCAGCAGCCCTCGGATCCTCGACAGAGGAAACACCATATATTTT. Translating gives CASSPRILDRGNTIYF.

V is TRBV9 and J is TRBJ1-4; possibly TRBD1 for D (6 bases). Germline V lookup: CDR1 SGDLS, CDR2 YYNGEE. Trimming left V 2 bases short and J 8 bases short, with 19 bases between. This CDR3 comprises 16 residues. The CDR3 sequence is CASSVGHQGSYEKLFF. The CDR3 DNA reads as TGTGCCAGCAGCGTGGGTCATCAGGGGTCCTACGAAAAACTGTTTTTT.

The rearrangement joins TRBV19 to TRBJ1-6, with 9 bases identical to TRBD1. Looked up from germline, CDR1 is LNHDA and CDR2 is SQIVND (reference sequence). This CDR3 region has 15 residues. V shed 3 bases and J 6 bases; nucleotides not matched to a gene: 3. CDR3 sequence (DNA): TGTGCCAGTAGTATGGGACAGGGCCTTAATTCACCCCTCCACTTT. Its protein is CASSMGQGLNSPLHF. The whole variable domain, remainder taken from reference TRBV19 and TRBJ1-6, is DGGITQSPKYLFRKEGQNVTLSCEQNLNHDAMYWYRQDPGQGLRLIYYSQIVNDFQKGDIAEGYSVSREKKESFPLTVTSAQKNPTAFYLCASSMGQGLNSPLHFGNGTRLTVT.

This clone appeared once. The chain is built from TRBV7-9 and TRBJ1-4; D gene unclear. CDR1 SEHNR and CDR2 FQNEAQ come from the germline V gene (reference sequence). V lost 6 bases and J lost 4, with 6 bases in between. CDR3 length: 12 amino acids. Here the CDR3 DNA reads TGTGCCAGCAGGTTCCTTAATGAAAAACTGTTTTTT. This translates into CASRFLNEKLFF.

This chain links TRBV18 with TRBJ2-4; 9 nucleotides match TRBD1. This CDR3 region has 18 residues. V dropped 5 bases and J dropped 4; count of bases not matched to a gene: 15. Germline loops: CDR1 KGHSH, CDR2 LQKENI. CDR3 nucleotides: TGTGCCAGCTCATCGCGCCATCCCGGTGGACAGGGGAAAAACATTCAGTACTTC. Amino acids: CASSSRHPGGQGKNIQYF.

The CDR3 region is CASSPSVLVNQPQHF. As DNA, the CDR3 is TGCGCCAGCAGCCCCTCGGTACTCGTCAATCAGCCCCAGCATTTT. V and J are TRBV23-1 and TRBJ1-5; D gene uncertain. TRBV23-1 is treated as an ORF (open reading frame) with a function not yet certain. Trimming cost V 6 bases and J 3 bases, with 15 bases left between them. The CDR3 is made up of 15 amino acids.

About this clone itself: The junction differs from germline at one of its ends, possibly a read error. The chain employs TRBV11-3 and TRBJ2-1; 8 bases align to TRBD1. CDR1 SGHNT and CDR2 YENEEA come from the germline V gene. The CDR3 spans 13 residues. CDR3 sequence (DNA): TGTGCCAGCAGCTTAGACATGGACAGGGAGCCGTTCTTC. It encodes CASSLDMDREPFF.

The chain uses TRBV10-3 and TRBJ1-1, with 7 bases that match TRBD1. The germline V gene has CDR1 ENHRY and CDR2 SYGVKD. Losses at the gene ends were 3 bases for V and 1 base for J; bases not matched to a gene: 5. CDR3 length: 15 residues. CDR3 nucleotide sequence: TGTGCCATCAGTGAAGGGACAGAACCGAACACTGAAGCTTTCTTT. Translation gives CAISEGTEPNTEAFF.

This clone was recorded once. V usage is TRBV4-2 and J usage is TRBJ1-5, with D unresolved. The V end lost 0 bases, the J end lost 5 bases, and 5 bases lay between the germline ends. Germline V CDR1 and CDR2: LGHNA, YNFKEQ. CDR3 length: 13 residues. This CDR3 is CASSQESDQPQHF. CDR3 in DNA: TGTGCCAGCAGCCAAGAGAGTGATCAGCCCCAGCATTTT.

The rearrangement uses TRBV7-6 and TRBJ1-6, with TRBD1 as a possible D gene (5 bases). Germline CDR1 is SGHVS and CDR2 is FNYEAQ. This CDR3 comprises 11 residues. The V and J ends lost 3 bases and 13 bases respectively, with 7 bases between them. CDR3 in DNA: TGTGCCAGCAGCTTCCAGGGTCCCCTCCACTTT. It translates to CASSFQGPLHF.

This clone was seen a few times. V and J are TRBV7-9 and TRBJ1-1, with 9 positions matching TRBD1. There are 15 residues in the CDR3. CDR1 is SEHNR, CDR2 FQNEAQ, per germline (reference sequence). With 5 bases clipped from V and 5 bases from J, the junction kept 9 bases outside the gene matches. The CDR3 DNA reads as TGTGCCAGCAGCACCACCAGGACAGGGGTAACTGAAGCTTTCTTT. Translated: CASSTTRTGVTEAFF.

V is TRBV2 and J is TRBJ1-3; perhaps TRBD1 as D (5 bases). Germline CDR1 is SNHLY and CDR2 is FYNNEI. Trimming took off 6 bases at V and 1 base at J, with 13 bases between the two ends. The CDR3 spans 15 residues. DNA of the CDR3: TGTGCCAGCAGGCAGGGTGGACTATCTGGAAACACCATATATTTT. Its translation is CASRQGGLSGNTIYF.

The count of this clone is one. The rearrangement joins TRBV6-5 to TRBJ1-2, with TRBD1 identical over 11 bases. V was clipped by 0 bases and J by 5 bases; unmatched bases: 2. There are 15 residues in the CDR3. From germline, CDR1 is MNHEY and CDR2 SVGAGI. The CDR3 reads CASSYSGTGGYGYTF. The DNA for the CDR3 is TGTGCCAGCAGTTACTCGGGGACAGGGGGTTATGGCTACACCTTC.

The J gene is TRBJ2-3, the V gene TRBV6-5, with D uncertain. Trimming shortened V by 6 bases and J by 0 bases, and 10 bases separated the two germline ends. The CDR3 contains 14 residues. Germline CDR1 reads MNHEY; CDR2 reads SVGAGI. The CDR3 DNA follows: TGTGCCAGCAGCCAACAGTGGAGCACAGATACGCAGTATTTT. It encodes CASSQQWSTDTQYF.

The chain combines TRBV28 with TRBJ2-7; 9 bases are shared with TRBD1. The CDR3 totals 14 residues. Germline CDR1 MDHEN, CDR2 SYDVKM. V lost 3 bases, J lost 1 base, and 1 base stayed unmatched. CDR3 sequence reads: CASSLTGGSYEQYF. As DNA, the CDR3 is TGTGCCAGCAGTTTGACAGGGGGGTCCTACGAGCAGTACTTC.

Only one count was recorded for this clone. This sequence joins TRBV28 and TRBJ2-3; D may be TRBD2 (6 bases). The CDR3 runs 13 residues. The V end was cut by 7 bases, the J end by 3 bases, with 11 bases between. Germline V gene data show CDR1 as MDHEN and CDR2 as SYDVKM. The chain's CDR3 is CASKGGVTDTQYF. CDR3 nucleotides: TGTGCCAGCAAAGGCGGGGTGACAGATACGCAGTATTTT.

V usage is TRBV3-1 (or the pseudogene TRBV3-2) and J usage is TRBJ2-2, with 7 bases identical to TRBD1. V trimming: 3 bases; J trimming: 5 bases; junction bases outside the gene matches: 3. Germline V CDR1 and CDR2: LGHDT, YNNKEL (reference sequence). This CDR3 region has 14 residues. CDR3 nucleotide sequence: TGTGCCAGCAGCCATGGGACAGCTACCGGGGAGCTGTTTTTT. Translating it yields CASSHGTATGELFF.

In DNA form, the CDR3 reads TGCGCCAGCAGCCAACAGGCAGGGGCCAACGTCCTGACTTTC. Amino acids: CASSQQAGANVLTF. This chain connects TRBV4-3 to TRBJ2-6, with D hard to call. Trimming removed 2 bases at V and 4 bases at J, with 6 bases between. The germline gives CDR1 LGHNA, CDR2 YSLEER. The CDR3 covers 14 residues.

This clone was recorded only once. The chain joins TRBV6-5 to TRBJ1-5; D is possibly TRBD1 (6 bases). CDR3 length: 13 amino acids. Germline-derived CDR1 and CDR2 are MNHEY and SVGAGI. The ends were cut back, 6 bases at V and 6 bases at J, with 12 bases in the middle. As DNA, the CDR3 is TGTGCCAGCAGGGACAGTCGGGCTCAGCCCCAGCATTTT. Translated, it gives CASRDSRAQPQHF.

Turning to this clone: Other DNA sequences in the sample encode the same CDR3. The chain carries TRBV28 and TRBJ1-2; D is uncertain. Trimming cost V 6 bases and J 4 bases, with 12 bases left between them. The CDR3 extends over 13 amino acids. Per germline, CDR1 MDHEN and CDR2 SYDVKM. The CDR3 DNA is TGTGCCAGCAGACGGACGGGGAGCTATGGCTACACCTTC. It encodes CASRRTGSYGYTF.

The chain has TRBV24-1 and TRBJ1-5; 8 positions agree with TRBD1. The V segment lost 9 bases and the J segment 7 bases; nucleotides outside the gene matches: 7. This CDR3 comprises 13 residues. CDR1 and CDR2 (germline): KGHDR, SFDVKD. CDR3 loop: CATRGTGDQPQHF. The CDR3 DNA sequence: TGTGCCACCCGTGGGACAGGTGACCAGCCCCAGCATTTT.

CDR3 coding DNA: TGTGCCAGCAGCCAAGATAAAACAGCCGTCTATGGCTACACCTTC. This translates into CASSQDKTAVYGYTF. The chain is built from TRBV4-2 and TRBJ1-2; D is unclear. Trimming shortened V by 0 bases and J by 4 bases, and 12 bases separated the two germline ends. The CDR3 sequence is 15 residues long. The germline V gene has CDR1 LGHNA and CDR2 YNFKEQ.

This chain uses TRBV7-2 with TRBJ2-1; TRBD1 matches at 8 bases. With 5 bases clipped from V and 2 bases from J, the junction kept 5 bases outside the gene matches. The CDR3 is 15 amino acids. Germline CDR1 SGHTA, CDR2 FQGNSA. CDR3 sequence: CASSPLQGAYNEQFF. The CDR3 bases are TGTGCCAGCAGCCCCTTACAGGGGGCCTACAATGAGCAGTTCTTC.

V usage is TRBV27 and J usage is TRBJ2-1; D is possibly TRBD1 (6 bases). The V and J ends lost 2 bases and 0 bases respectively, with 8 bases between them. The CDR3 runs to 15 residues. From germline, CDR1 is MNHEY and CDR2 SMNVEV (reference sequence). CDR3 region: CASSLRDTSYNEQFF. For the CDR3, the DNA is TGTGCCAGCAGTTTACGGGACACCTCCTACAATGAGCAGTTCTTC.

The chain uses TRBV5-4 and TRBJ1-6, with 7 bases that match TRBD1. Germline V lookup: CDR1 SGHNT, CDR2 YYREEE (reference sequence). The CDR3 covers 19 residues. Trimming cost V 3 bases and J 3 bases; bases outside gene matches: 15. Here the CDR3 DNA reads TGTGCCAGCAGCTACGGGGGGGGACAGACCTCTCTCTATAATTCACCCCTCCACTTT. Translation gives CASSYGGGQTSLYNSPLHF.

V usage is TRBV29-1 and J usage is TRBJ2-2, with D perhaps TRBD2 (5 bases). The CDR3 loop spans 12 amino acids. V lost 6 bases, J lost 6 bases, and 11 bases lay in between. Germline lookup yields CDR1 SQVTM and CDR2 ANQGSEA. The CDR3 DNA sequence: TGCAGCGTATCCCGGGGAGCCGGGGAGCTGTTTTTT. It is translated as CSVSRGAGELFF.

This clone was detected only once. The chain carries TRBV4-1 and TRBJ2-3; 11 bases line up with TRBD2. This CDR3 has 16 residues. CDR1 MGHRA and CDR2 YSYEKL come from the germline V gene. With 4 bases clipped from V and 2 bases from J, the junction kept 5 bases outside the gene matches. This chain's CDR3 is CASSRGTSGLTDTQYF. The CDR3 DNA is TGCGCCAGCAGCCGGGGGACTAGCGGACTCACAGATACGCAGTATTTT.

In its sample, this clone was seen a few times. The chain combines TRBV6-1 with TRBJ1-2, with 11 bases identical to TRBD1. V gave up 4 bases and J gave up 4 bases; unmatched junction bases: 11. Germline CDR1 is MNHNS and CDR2 is SASEGT. The CDR3 contains 17 residues. The CDR3 DNA reads TGTGCCAGCAGTGGCCTGCAGGGACAGGGGGTTCTCTATGGCTACACCTTC. Encoded protein: CASSGLQGQGVLYGYTF.